This T cell receptor (beta chain) was captured by sequencing in a study of cytomegalovirus exposure and HLA in healthy donors. The CDR3 has 13 residues. Trimming removed 1 base from V and 5 bases from J, with 8 bases in between. Per germline, CDR1 MNHNS and CDR2 SASEGT. Amplification used 60 Vbeta primers and 13 Jbeta primers. Data came from immunoSEQ multiplex PCR; TCRdb stores just in-frame clones and leaves some out. The table shows over 95,000 clones, with over 75% occurring only once. The source material was PBMCs. This clonotype was sampled from a man aged 40-50 years in good health and CMV-seronegative. The rearrangement uses TRBV6-1 and TRBJ2-5; no firm D call. The chain's CDR3 is CASSEGSWETQYF. CDR3 bases: TGTGCCAGCAGTGAAGGGAGTTGGGAGACCCAGTACTTC.